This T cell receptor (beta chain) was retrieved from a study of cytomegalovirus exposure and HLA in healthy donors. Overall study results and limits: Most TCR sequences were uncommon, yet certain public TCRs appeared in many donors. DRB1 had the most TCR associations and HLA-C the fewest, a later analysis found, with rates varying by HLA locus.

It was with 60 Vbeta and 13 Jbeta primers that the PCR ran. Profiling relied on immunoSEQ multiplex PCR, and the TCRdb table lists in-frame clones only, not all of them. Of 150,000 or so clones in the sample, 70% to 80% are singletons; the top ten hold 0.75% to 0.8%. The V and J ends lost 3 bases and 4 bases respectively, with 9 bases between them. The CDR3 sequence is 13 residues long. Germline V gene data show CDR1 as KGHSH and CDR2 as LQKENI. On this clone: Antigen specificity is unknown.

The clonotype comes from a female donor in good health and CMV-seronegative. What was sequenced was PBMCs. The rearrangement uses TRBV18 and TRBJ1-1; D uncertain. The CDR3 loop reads CASSPPAGTEAFF. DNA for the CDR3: TGTGCCAGCTCACCTCCAGCGGGCACTGAAGCTTTCTTT.